Sequencing of this TCR beta chain was carried out in a study of PD-1 blockade in classical Hodgkin lymphoma. The CDR3 spans 13 residues. Germline V CDR1 and CDR2: MNHEY, SMNVEV (reference sequence). V was clipped by 6 bases and J by 3 bases; unmatched bases: 3. Relapse after autologous stem cell transplantation occurred in every patient, and brentuximab vedotin exposure varied. Magnetic negative selection served to purify CD4+ T cells out of PBMCs that had been thawed. TCRdb's copy holds only in-frame clones and misses some; the assay was immunoSEQ multiplex PCR. The sample comprises about 8,000 clones, roughly three quarters of which are singletons, and almost 7.5% rests with the top ten. This clone turned up a few times.

The sequence derives from a human donor with classical Hodgkin lymphoma. The rearrangement uses TRBV27 and TRBJ2-7, with 9 nucleotides matching TRBD1. This specimen consisted of CD4+ T cells from blood, obtained at baseline. The CDR3, as DNA: TGTGCCAGCAGGGGACAGGGCCACTACGAGCAGTACTTC. Protein sequence: CASRGQGHYEQYF.